This T cell receptor beta chain derives from a study of beta chain features in type 1 diabetes. Study summary: Cell yields, age and gender were similar between patients and healthy donors. Study results and caveats: Naive, central memory and Treg TCRB repertoires appeared more alike in patients than in healthy donors. The VDJ junctions of type 1 diabetes patients carried fewer insertions and more deletions.

Remarks on this clone: Its antigen is currently unknown.

CDR1 is SGHTA and CDR2 is FQGNSA in the germline V gene. This CDR3 is built from 15 residues. J lost 1 base, V lost 7 bases, and 8 bases had no gene match. Every bit of the isolated RNA underwent reverse transcription, so sequencing read expressed TCRB transcripts. The protocol was immunoSEQ multiplex PCR, while the TCRdb copy is restricted to in-frame clones and leaves out a portion. The repertoire includes a few hundred thousand clones, 25% to 35% of them detected once, and around 0.065% sits in the top ten. The origin of this receptor is a man aged 18-30 years in good health. The rearrangement joins TRBV7-2 to TRBJ1-1; 8 positions agree with TRBD1. Sequencing used naive CD4+ T cells from blood. CDR3 sequence: CASTHWDRPNTEAFF. The CDR3 nucleotides are TGTGCCAGCACCCACTGGGACAGGCCGAACACTGAAGCTTTCTTT.